The entry below gives a single TCR beta chain sequence along with its context. Its antigen remains unknown. Distinct nucleotide sequences in the sample also encode this CDR3. There are 15 residues in the CDR3. V lost 2 bases, J lost 0 bases, and 8 bases lay in between. Germline V CDR1 and CDR2: KGHSH, LQKENI. This sample is part of a study of shared clonotypes between healthy human individuals. Study-level results: The generation probabilities recorded for non-shared clonotypes fell below those of clonotypes shared by all four donors.

Partitioning of CD4+ cells yielded a CD45RA+ naive subset and a CD45RA-negative memory subset. Original methodology: In the immunoSEQ data, sequences were junction-only and lacked quality scores, so filtering differed. The data were produced by immunoSEQ multiplex PCR, yet TCRdb's version contains in-frame clones alone and is incomplete. V, J and clone size reflect that table, while D and trimming were determined from the DNA. Here the sample spans 2 million to 2.5 million clones, approximately 96% being singletons. V gene TRBV18 combines with J gene TRBJ1-5; the D is unclear. The specimen sequenced was naive CD4+ T cells sorted from blood. Sample subset: CD45RA+ positively selected. This TCR was recovered from a man between 18 and 29 years old in good health. The CDR3 bases are TGTGCCAGCTCACCAACGGGTGATAGCAATCAGCCCCAGCATTTT. This sequence encodes CASSPTGDSNQPQHF.